These T cell receptor beta chains were read from a single sample in a study of long-term antiretroviral therapy in people with HIV. Here immunoSEQ multiplex PCR was the method, and the copy in TCRdb shows in-frame clones only, minus some. The sample gives about 20,000 clones, approximately 86% of which show up once; about 10% is in the top ten. The specimen comprised unsorted PBMCs, sampled around 2.5 years after starting antiretroviral therapy. The receptor source for this set is a middle-aged man with HIV. Each CDR3 is given with its conserved first and last residue. A D gene is named only where the DNA matches it firmly. For some rows the clone size is stated as once, few or many, or as a class when expanded; others skip it.

cdr3_length	clone_size	v_call	j_call	d_call	cdr3_aa	cdr3_nt
16	few	TRBV19	TRBJ2-1	TRBD2	CASRRTSGRTYNEQFF	TGTGCCAGTAGGAGGACTAGCGGTCGAACCTACAATGAGCAGTTCTTC
14	-	TRBV9	TRBJ1-2	-	CASTKNPTNYGYTF	TGTGCCAGCACCAAAAACCCCACTAACTATGGCTACACCTTC
13	-	TRBV6-5	TRBJ2-1	TRBD2	CASSYAAGGNQFF	TGTGCCAGCAGTTACGCGGCGGGAGGGAATCAGTTCTTC
16	-	TRBV4-2	TRBJ2-5	-	CASSQDGVAVQETQYF	TGTGCCAGCAGCCAAGATGGAGTAGCTGTCCAAGAGACCCAGTACTTC
13	-	TRBV2	TRBJ1-5	-	CASSGTVIQPQHF	TGTGCCAGCAGTGGGACAGTCATTCAGCCCCAGCATTTT
14	few	TRBV30	TRBJ1-5	-	CAWHVGSANQPQHF	TGTGCCTGGCACGTGGGATCGGCAAATCAGCCCCAGCATTTT
15	-	TRBV7-2	TRBJ2-1	TRBD1	CASSRPGGQVDEQFF	TGTGCCAGCAGCCGACCCGGGGGACAGGTCGACGAGCAGTTCTTC
13	-	TRBV9	TRBJ1-1	-	CASSVGGDTEAFF	TGTGCCAGCAGCGTGGGGGGAGACACTGAAGCTTTCTTT
16	-	TRBV14	TRBJ2-7	-	CASSQERFAGRYEQYF	TGTGCCAGCAGCCAAGAGAGGTTTGCGGGGCGCTACGAGCAGTACTTC
13	-	TRBV11-2	TRBJ1-1	-	CASSSIMNTEAFF	TGTGCCAGCAGCTCCATCATGAACACTGAAGCTTTCTTT
14	once	TRBV6-5	TRBJ1-4	-	CASRPRGPNEKLFF	TGTGCCAGCAGACCCCGCGGCCCCAATGAAAAACTGTTTTTT
17	-	TRBV10-3	TRBJ1-5	-	CAISESGQGLSNQPQHF	TGTGCCATCAGTGAGTCAGGTCAGGGTTTAAGCAATCAGCCCCAGCATTTT
17	-	TRBV9	TRBJ1-1	-	CASSPTGTHLPFTEAFF	TGTGCCAGCAGCCCGACCGGGACACATTTACCCTTCACTGAAGCTTTCTTT
15	once	TRBV5-6	TRBJ2-3	TRBD1	CASSHSTGYSDTQYF	TGTGCCAGCAGCCATTCGACAGGGTATTCAGATACGCAGTATTTT
15	-	TRBV30	TRBJ1-1	TRBD1	CAWSKPGTGVAEAFF	TGTGCCTGGAGTAAACCCGGGACAGGGGTCGCTGAAGCTTTCTTT
15	-	TRBV5-5	TRBJ1-5	TRBD1	CASSFSDRANQPQHF	TGTGCCAGCAGCTTCAGCGACAGGGCGAATCAGCCCCAGCATTTT
13	-	TRBV10-3	TRBJ2-1	-	CAISGGDYNEQFF	TGTGCCATCAGTGGCGGGGACTACAATGAGCAGTTCTTC
13	-	TRBV7-9	TRBJ2-2	-	CASSPEGTGELFF	TGTGCCAGCAGCCCTGAAGGAACCGGGGAGCTGTTTTTT
15	-	TRBV6-5	TRBJ1-1	TRBD1	CASSTGEGMNTEAFF	TGTGCCAGCTCAACAGGGGAAGGAATGAACACTGAAGCTTTCTTT
13	-	TRBV15	TRBJ2-1	-	CATSPRADNEQFF	TGTGCCACCAGCCCTCGTGCGGACAATGAGCAGTTCTTC
15	few	TRBV5-1	TRBJ1-2	-	CASTSVGGLTRSYTF	TGCGCCAGCACCTCGGTGGGAGGGTTGACTAGGAGCTACACCTTC
15	few	TRBV27	TRBJ1-6	-	CASSVMMGAVSPLHF	TGTGCCAGCAGCGTAATGATGGGGGCTGTCTCACCCCTCCACTTT
14	few	TRBV11-2	TRBJ1-4	-	CASRVVGTNEKLFF	TGTGCCAGCAGAGTCGTCGGGACTAATGAAAAACTGTTTTTT
12	-	TRBV7-2	TRBJ1-2	-	CASSLARVLYTF	TGTGCCAGCAGCTTAGCTAGGGTACTCTACACCTTC
12	-	TRBV10-3	TRBJ1-2	-	CAPRRGAYGYTF	TGTGCCCCACGTCGGGGGGCATATGGCTACACCTTC
14	-	TRBV5-1	TRBJ1-5	TRBD1	CASSFGTGDQPQHF	TGCGCCAGCAGCTTCGGGACAGGGGACCAGCCCCAGCATTTT
17	-	TRBV11-2	TRBJ2-3	TRBD1	CASSPQLPGQGADTQYF	TGTGCCAGCAGCCCCCAGCTTCCGGGACAGGGGGCAGATACGCAGTATTTT
15	once	TRBV7-6	TRBJ2-7	-	CASSLARGTPYEQYF	TGTGCCAGCAGCTTAGCCCGCGGTACGCCCTACGAGCAGTACTTC
17	-	TRBV5-4	TRBJ2-1	TRBD1	CASSRPTGVPQDNEQFF	TGTGCCAGCAGCCGCCCGACAGGGGTGCCCCAGGACAATGAGCAGTTCTTC
14	-	TRBV7-9	TRBJ1-1	-	CASSLVIGTSEAFF	TGTGCCAGCAGCTTAGTCATAGGTACATCTGAAGCTTTCTTT
16	-	TRBV4-3	TRBJ1-3	TRBD1	CASSQGTGGLGNTIYF	TGCGCCAGCAGCCAAGGGACAGGGGGCCTAGGAAACACCATATATTTT
17	-	TRBV30	TRBJ2-1	TRBD2	CAWTSWTSGSGYNEQFF	TGTGCCTGGACTTCGTGGACTAGCGGGAGCGGCTACAATGAGCAGTTCTTC
19	-	TRBV6-1	TRBJ2-7	-	CASSERGVRWGPDSYEQYF	TGTGCCAGCAGTGAAAGAGGGGTACGTTGGGGCCCTGACTCCTACGAGCAGTACTTC
15	-	TRBV7-9	TRBJ1-2	-	CASSLGTTHNYGYTF	TGTGCCAGCAGCTTAGGGACAACCCACAACTATGGCTACACCTTC